This passage covers 18 T cell receptor beta chains from one sample sequenced in a study of T-cell reconstitution after alpha-beta-depleted transplantation in children. Unique molecular identifiers were built into the TCRbeta library. In TCRdb, the PCR reads were re-called with MiXCR into one record per CDR3 protein. The sample has about 200,000 distinct CDR3 sequences, around 7% seen once. Source: PBMCs, taken before TCRalphabeta/CD19-depleted stem cell transplant. These receptors all stem from a boy aged 2 to 9 with acute lymphoblastic leukemia, due to receive a stem cell transplant.

In this sample, this clonotype turned up a few times. The rearrangement uses TRBV7-6 and TRBJ1-5; no clear D. The germline V gene encodes CDR1 SGHVS and CDR2 FNYEAQ. The CDR3 is 13 amino acids. V was shortened by 0 bases and J by 6 bases, with 6 bases between the two germline ends. The CDR3 DNA is TGTGCCAGCAGCTTAGCGCCGGGTCAGCCCCAGCATTTT. Protein sequence: CASSLAPGQPQHF. The whole variable domain, filled in from reference TRBV7-6 and TRBJ1-5, reads GAGVSQSPRYKVTKRGQDVALRCDPISGHVSLYWYRQALGQGPEFLTYFNYEAQQDKSGLPNDRFSAERPEGSISTLTIQRTEQRDSAMYRCASSLAPGQPQHFGDGTRLSIL.

CDR3 bases: TGTGCCAGCAGCTTGGGGCTCGGGCCTAGGTCCGGGGAGCTGTTTTTT. Its translation is CASSLGLGPRSGELFF. The V call is TRBV5-6, the J call TRBJ2-2; D gene uncertain. The CDR3 contains 16 residues. The germline gives CDR1 SGHDT, CDR2 YYEEEE. The V and J ends lost 0 bases and 6 bases respectively, with 15 bases between them.

This clonotype was counted a few times. The chain is built from TRBV29-1 and TRBJ1-2; 7 nucleotides match TRBD1. In germline, CDR1 is SQVTM, CDR2 ANQGSEA. The CDR3 has 13 amino acids. Germline trimming cut 6 bases from V and 2 bases from J; bases unmatched to any gene: 6. The CDR3 loop reads CSVHPGQNYGYTF. The CDR3 region has the DNA TGCAGCGTCCACCCGGGACAGAACTATGGCTACACCTTC.

This clonotype showed up many times. In DNA, the CDR3 is TGCAGCGTTGATCAAGGGGCTTACAATGAGCAGTTCTTC. Its translation: CSVDQGAYNEQFF. J is TRBJ2-1 and V is TRBV29-1, with TRBD1 as a possible D gene (5 bases). V lost 3 bases and J 4 bases, leaving 10 bases between the germline ends. CDR3 size: 13 residues. CDR1 is SQVTM and CDR2 is ANQGSEA in the germline V gene.

This clonotype was detected many times. The chain uses TRBV10-3 and TRBJ1-3; D gene uncertain. Germline V gene lookup returns CDR1 ENHRY and CDR2 SYGVKD. This CDR3 comprises 14 residues. V gave up 0 bases and J gave up 3 bases, with 6 bases separating them. The chain's CDR3 is CAISESAGGNTIYF. The DNA for the CDR3 is TGTGCCATCAGTGAGTCGGCGGGTGGAAACACCATATATTTT.

This clonotype turned up a few times. J is TRBJ2-2 and V is TRBV6-1, with a weak D call TRBD2 (5 bases). The CDR3 length is 16 residues. V was clipped by 10 bases and J by 0 bases, with 18 bases between them. Looked up from germline, CDR1 is MNHNS and CDR2 is SASEGT. The CDR3 DNA sequence: TGTGCCACCCGGAGGCTAGCCGACACGAACACCGGGGAGCTGTTTTTT. Encoded protein: CATRRLADTNTGELFF.

This clonotype was counted between two and nine times. The chain joins TRBV11-2 to TRBJ1-1; D perhaps matches TRBD1 (6 bases). CDR1 and CDR2 (germline): SGHAT, FQNNGV. The ends were cut back, 1 base at V and 7 bases at J, with 13 bases in the middle. This CDR3 has 14 amino acids. This CDR3 is CASSLGRTAFEAFF. In DNA, the CDR3 is TGTGCCAGCAGCTTAGGGAGGACAGCGTTTGAAGCTTTCTTT.

Many counts were recorded for this clonotype. The J gene is TRBJ2-7, the V gene TRBV28, with unresolved D. V gave up 3 bases and J gave up 7 bases, with 10 bases separating them. CDR1 and CDR2 from the germline V gene are MDHEN and SYDVKM. The CDR3 has 12 residues. The CDR3 loop reads CASSFSPREQYF. The CDR3 nucleotides read TGTGCCAGCAGTTTCTCCCCCAGGGAGCAGTACTTC.

As for this clonotype: A much larger clone lies one base from this, so it may be a read error. V is TRBV30 and J is TRBJ2-6; D assignment may be TRBD1 or TRBD2 (5 bases each). The CDR3 runs to 10 residues. CDR1 is GTSNPN, CDR2 SVGIG, per germline (reference sequence). This CDR3 is CACGADVLTF. DNA for the CDR3: TGTGCCTGCGGGGCCGACGTCCTGACTTTC.

This clonotype was found many times. The chain joins TRBV20-1 to TRBJ2-5; 12 bases align to TRBD2. V lost 1 base, J lost 4 bases, and 10 bases stayed unmatched. Germline CDR1 is DFQATT and CDR2 is SNEGSKA (reference sequence). The CDR3 totals 17 residues. The CDR3 region is CSARGLAGGVLGETQYF. The CDR3 DNA reads TGCAGTGCTAGAGGCCTAGCGGGAGGGGTATTGGGAGAGACCCAGTACTTC.

This clonotype has more than one count but fewer than ten. The CDR3 sequence: CASSQIVDYTGELFF. The CDR3 DNA is TGCGCCAGCAGCCAAATAGTGGATTACACCGGGGAGCTGTTTTTT. The chain uses TRBV4-3 and TRBJ2-2, with D unclear. Trimming pared 2 bases from V and 3 bases from J, leaving 10 bases between. The germline V gene encodes CDR1 LGHNA and CDR2 YSLEER. The CDR3 loop spans 15 amino acids.

The chain links TRBV20-1 to TRBJ1-5; D is unresolved. Germline loops: CDR1 DFQATT, CDR2 SNEGSKA (reference sequence). The CDR3 sequence is 15 residues long. V was clipped by 6 bases and J by 2 bases, with 17 bases between them. The CDR3 loop is CSAEEVGEGNQPQHF. The CDR3 coding sequence is TGCAGTGCCGAGGAGGTAGGAGAGGGCAATCAGCCCCAGCATTTT.

This clonotype was observed at least ten times. V gene TRBV20-1 combines with J gene TRBJ2-1; 10 nucleotides match TRBD1. Trimming took 2 bases from V and 7 from J; bases not matched to a gene: 8. This CDR3 contains 15 residues. Germline V gene lookup returns CDR1 DFQATT and CDR2 SNEGSKA (reference sequence). The CDR3 coding sequence is TGCAGTGCTAGAACCGGGACAGGGGTGTGGAATGAGCAGTTCTTC. Amino acid sequence: CSARTGTGVWNEQFF.

Many counts were recorded for this clonotype. V and J are TRBV2 and TRBJ1-2, with 7 bases identical to TRBD1. J was trimmed by 0 bases and V by 10 bases; bases with no gene match: 2. Germline-derived CDR1 and CDR2 are SNHLY and FYNNEI. There are 12 residues in the CDR3. This chain's CDR3 is CAKGQPNYGYTF. In DNA form, the CDR3 reads TGTGCCAAGGGACAGCCTAACTATGGCTACACCTTC.

This clonotype was found many times. The chain couples TRBV6-5 to TRBJ2-1, with 9 bases lining up with TRBD2. The junction had 4 bases not matched to a gene; V was cut back by 8 bases and J by 2 bases. The CDR3 has 14 residues. Germline loops: CDR1 MNHEY, CDR2 SVGAGI. CDR3 DNA sequence: TGTGCCAGCGCCGCGGGGGGGCCCTACAATGAGCAGTTCTTC. This sequence encodes CASAAGGPYNEQFF.

The V call is TRBV15, the J call TRBJ2-1; 10 bases are shared with TRBD2. The junction had 10 bases not matched to a gene; V was cut back by 3 bases and J by 8 bases. Germline-derived CDR1 and CDR2 are LNHNV and YYDKDF (reference sequence). The CDR3 covers 16 residues. The CDR3 protein is CATSSSLAGGVDEQFF. The CDR3 region has the DNA TGTGCCACCAGCAGCTCCTTAGCGGGGGGTGTTGATGAGCAGTTCTTC.

At least ten counts were recorded for this clonotype. The V and J genes are TRBV20-1 and TRBJ2-2; the match to TRBD1 covers 7 bases. The germline V gene has CDR1 DFQATT and CDR2 SNEGSKA (reference sequence). V was pared by 0 bases and J by 0 bases, with 4 bases of the junction left unmatched. The CDR3 loop spans 16 amino acids. Here the CDR3 reads CSARDAGTANTGELFF. The CDR3 DNA reads TGCAGTGCTAGAGACGCCGGGACAGCGAACACCGGGGAGCTGTTTTTT.

This clonotype appeared many times. V and J are TRBV12-3 or TRBV12-4 and TRBJ2-1, with TRBD2 matching 8 bases. The J segment lost 2 bases and the V segment lost 6 bases, leaving 12 bases of the junction unmatched. The CDR3 has 17 amino acids. CDR3 amino acids: CASSPLLVAGPYNEQFF. In nucleotides, the CDR3 is TGTGCCAGCAGCCCACTTTTGGTAGCGGGGCCCTACAATGAGCAGTTCTTC.